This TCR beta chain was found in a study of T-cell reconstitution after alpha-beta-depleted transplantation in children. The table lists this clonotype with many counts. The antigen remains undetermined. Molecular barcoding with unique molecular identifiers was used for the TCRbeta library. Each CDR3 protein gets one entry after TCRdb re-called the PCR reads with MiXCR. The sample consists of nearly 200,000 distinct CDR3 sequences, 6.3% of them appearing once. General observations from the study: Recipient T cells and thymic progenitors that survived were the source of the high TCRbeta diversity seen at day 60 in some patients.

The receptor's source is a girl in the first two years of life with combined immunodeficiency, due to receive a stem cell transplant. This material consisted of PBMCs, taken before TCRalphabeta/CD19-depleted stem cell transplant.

CDR3 sequence reads: CSVVRGLGTEAFF. In DNA form, the CDR3 reads TGCAGCGTTGTAAGGGGTTTAGGCACTGAAGCTTTCTTT. This sequence joins TRBV29-1 and TRBJ1-1; TRBD1 is a possible D gene (5 bases). The CDR3 has 13 residues. V was cut by 4 bases and J by 4 bases, with 13 bases left in between. The V gene's germline CDR1 is SQVTM and CDR2 ANQGSEA. Full variable domain (rest looked up from reference TRBV29-1 and TRBJ1-1): SAVISQKPSRDICQRGTSLTIQCQVDSQVTMMFWYRQQPGQSLTLIATANQGSEATYESGFVIDKFPISRPNLTFSTLTVSNMSPEDSSIYLCSVVRGLGTEAFFGQGTRLTVV.